Only a few counts were recorded for the clone carrying this T cell receptor (beta chain). Germline V CDR1 and CDR2: WNHNN, SYGVQD (reference sequence). This CDR3 has 13 residues. The ends were cut back, 6 bases at V and 0 bases at J, with 8 bases in the middle. The data were obtained in a study of beta chain features in type 1 diabetes. Sequencing targeted expressed TCRB transcripts, as all isolated RNA had been reverse transcribed. Generated by immunoSEQ multiplex PCR, the TCRdb table keeps only in-frame clones and is missing some. The table lists about 470,000 clones, around 30% of them singletons, with around 0.065% in the top ten.

The rearrangement joins TRBV10-1 to TRBJ1-1; D gene uncertain. The sequenced material came from naive CD4+ T cells from blood. This receptor was identified in a man aged 18-30 years in good health. CDR3 DNA sequence: TGCGCCAGCAGGGACGGCTTGAACACTGAAGCTTTCTTT. Its translation is CASRDGLNTEAFF.